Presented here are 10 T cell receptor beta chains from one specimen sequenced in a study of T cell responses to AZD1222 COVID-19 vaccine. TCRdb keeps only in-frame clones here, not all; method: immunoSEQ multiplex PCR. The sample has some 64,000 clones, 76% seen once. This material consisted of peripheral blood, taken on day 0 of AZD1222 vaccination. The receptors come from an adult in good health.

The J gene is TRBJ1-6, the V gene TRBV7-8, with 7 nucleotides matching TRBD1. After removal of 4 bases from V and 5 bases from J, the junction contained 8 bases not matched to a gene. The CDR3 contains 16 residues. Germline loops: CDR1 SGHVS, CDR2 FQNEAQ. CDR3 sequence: CASSSLVGQNNSPLHF. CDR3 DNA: TGTGCCAGCAGCTCGCTGGTGGGACAGAATAATTCACCCCTCCACTTT.

The CDR3: CASSPRTGGNSPLHF. The CDR3 bases are TGCGCCAGCAGCCCCAGGACAGGGGGTAATTCACCCCTCCACTTT. The chain recombines TRBV5-1 with TRBJ1-6; 10 nucleotides align to TRBD1. The CDR3 is 15 residues long. The V gene's germline CDR1 is SGHRS and CDR2 YFSETQ. Trimming at V came to 4 bases and at J to 6 bases, leaving 4 bases not matched to a gene.

CDR3 DNA sequence: TGTGCCAGCAGCCTCAGGGGTCTCGGGGAGACCCAGTACTTC. It is translated as CASSLRGLGETQYF. The chain uses TRBV7-6 and TRBJ2-5; D is perhaps TRBD1 (6 bases). Per the germline V gene, CDR1 is SGHVS and CDR2 is FNYEAQ. CDR3 length: 14 residues. Trimming took off 5 bases at V and 5 bases at J, with 15 bases between the two ends.

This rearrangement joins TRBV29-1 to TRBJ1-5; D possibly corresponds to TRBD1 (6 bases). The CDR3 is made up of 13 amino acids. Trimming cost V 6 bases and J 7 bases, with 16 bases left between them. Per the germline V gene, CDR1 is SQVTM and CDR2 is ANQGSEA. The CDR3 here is CSVGGGLGQPQHF. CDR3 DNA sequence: TGCAGCGTCGGGGGGGGCCTGGGGCAGCCCCAGCATTTT. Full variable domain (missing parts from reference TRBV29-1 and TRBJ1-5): SAVISQKPSRDICQRGTSLTIQCQVDSQVTMMFWYRQQPGQSLTLIATANQGSEATYESGFVIDKFPISRPNLTFSTLTVSNMSPEDSSIYLCSVGGGLGQPQHFGDGTRLSIL.

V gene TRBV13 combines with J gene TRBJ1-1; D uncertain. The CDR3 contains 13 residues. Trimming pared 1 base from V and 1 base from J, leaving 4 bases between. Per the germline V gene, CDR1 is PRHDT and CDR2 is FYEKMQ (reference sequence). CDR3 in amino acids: CASSLEGNTEAFF. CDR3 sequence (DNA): TGTGCCAGCAGCTTAGAGGGGAACACTGAAGCTTTCTTT.

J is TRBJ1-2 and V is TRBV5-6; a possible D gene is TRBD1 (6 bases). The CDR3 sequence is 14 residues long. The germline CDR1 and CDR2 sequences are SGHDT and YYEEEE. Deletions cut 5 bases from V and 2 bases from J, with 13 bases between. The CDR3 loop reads CASRDTGQNYGYTF. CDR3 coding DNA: TGTGCCAGCAGGGATACAGGGCAGAACTATGGCTACACCTTC.

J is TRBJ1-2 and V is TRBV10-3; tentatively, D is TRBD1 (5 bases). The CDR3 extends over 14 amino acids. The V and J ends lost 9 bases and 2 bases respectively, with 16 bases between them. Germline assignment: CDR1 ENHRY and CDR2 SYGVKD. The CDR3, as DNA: TGTGCCATTAGAGGGGCAGGGCTGAACTATGGCTACACCTTC. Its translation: CAIRGAGLNYGYTF.

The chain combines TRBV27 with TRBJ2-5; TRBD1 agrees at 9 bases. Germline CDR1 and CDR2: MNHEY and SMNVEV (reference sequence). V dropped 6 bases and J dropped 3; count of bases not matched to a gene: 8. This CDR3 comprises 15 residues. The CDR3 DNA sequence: TGTGCCAGCAGCGGGACAGGGCTCGCCGAAGAGACCCAGTACTTC. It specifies CASSGTGLAEETQYF.

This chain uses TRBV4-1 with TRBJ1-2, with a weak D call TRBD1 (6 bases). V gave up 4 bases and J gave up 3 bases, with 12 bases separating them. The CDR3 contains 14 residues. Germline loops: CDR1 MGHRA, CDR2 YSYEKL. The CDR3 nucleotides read TGCGCCAGCAGCCCCCGGGGGCAGTACTATGGCTACACCTTC. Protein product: CASSPRGQYYGYTF.

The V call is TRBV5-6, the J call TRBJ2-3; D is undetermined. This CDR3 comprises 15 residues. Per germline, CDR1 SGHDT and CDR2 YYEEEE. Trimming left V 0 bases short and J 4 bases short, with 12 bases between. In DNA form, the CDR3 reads TGTGCCAGCAGCTTGGATTGGGGAAAAGCAGATACGCAGTATTTT. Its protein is CASSLDWGKADTQYF.